The source of this TCR beta chain is a study of cytomegalovirus exposure and HLA in healthy donors (dated by TCRdb to 2015 to 2018). With regard to the full study: An earlier analysis of 587 of the donors reported approximately 290 Gb of sequence data and more than 90 million unique TCR beta sequences from approximately 180 million T cells. Roughly 300 gigabases of sequencing data and tens of millions of unique TCR sequences were included in an early release covering several hundred HLA-typed donors. Among the approximately 400 genotyped donors, around 81% belonged to the genetic ancestry cluster associated with self-reported Caucasian donors. The aim of the study was to test whether cataloging public T cell receptors could identify signatures of past pathogen exposure. The study used immunosequencing to profile the T cell repertoires of 666 subjects and linked those repertoires to cytomegalovirus serostatus. Along with the approximately 700-subject first cohort, a separate validation cohort of some 130 different subjects was used. The study combined high-throughput TCR immunosequencing, statistical association of individual TCRs with disease status, and machine learning to predict cytomegalovirus infection status. To study patterns of TCR occurrence, a later analysis re-analyzed previously published TCR beta repertoires from more than 550 donors and added high-resolution HLA genotyping. The later analysis used no new phenotypic data to find candidate immune exposures, relying instead on TCR beta sequences and their occurrence across donors. To decide whether each TCR beta V gene segment behaved as functional or pseudogenic, an earlier analysis of 587 of the donors relied on high-throughput TCR beta sequencing. Donor age, sex, ethnicity and CMV serostatus were compiled alongside the repertoire data. Genome-wide SNP genotypes for about 60% of the 666 donors were used in a later genetic analysis, which treated that subset as a discovery cohort. All discovery cohort repertoires had been generated using a single sequencing platform. Both class I and class II loci were covered by HLA typing, at four-digit resolution. The number of donors typed differed by locus, with about 629-630 for A, B, C, DRB1 and DQB1, roughly 520 for DQA1, nearly 610 for DPA1, and some 450 for DPB1. Several DR-DQ haplotypes were treated as single units for association and clustering because of strong linkage in the cohort. Among roughly 400 genotyped donors of the cohort, an average of about 240,000 unique TCR beta nucleotide sequences were sequenced per donor, roughly 18% of them non-productive.

Library generation was performed with the immunoSEQ multiplex PCR assay. For the multiplex PCR, a mixture combining 60 forward primers for TCR Vbeta segments and 13 reverse primers for TCR Jbeta segments was used. The CDR3 region of rearranged TCR beta genes was amplified from genomic DNA with a multiplex PCR assay. The Illumina HiSeq System was used to sequence the amplified TCR beta libraries as 87-base-pair reads. The paper's data handling went like this. Across the 500 to 700 repertoires, a later analysis counted roughly 77 million unique TCR beta chains, roughly 11 million of which were shared by at least two donors. To remove PCR and sequencing errors, raw reads were error-corrected and collapsed into unique sequences using a nearest-neighbor algorithm that merged closely related sequences. To assign V, D and J gene segments, CDR3 sequences were aligned to IMGT reference sequences. For a sequence to be retained, a match of at least six nucleotides was required to both a V gene segment and a J gene segment. A rearrangement counted as productive if the CDR3 had no stop codons and remained in frame with V and J, and every other rearrangement counted as non-productive. CDR3 was defined by IMGT convention, running from the second conserved V-encoded cysteine to the conserved J-encoded phenylalanine. The earlier analysis of 500 to 750 of the donors excluded any sequence lacking an unambiguous match to a single V gene segment. An earlier analysis of approximately 590 of the donors classified V segments as functional when productive rearrangements were above 56.7% and as segregating when the standard deviation between donors was above 5%. A statistical classification framework was built for diagnosing cytomegalovirus status from the catalog of TCR beta chain sequences. V and J gene assignment, in a later analysis, came from comparing TCR nucleotide sequences with IMGT/GENE-DB human TR gene sequences. Using the TCRdist pipeline, a later analysis assigned CDR3 sequences along with most-parsimonious VDJ recombination scenarios. In a later analysis, each TCR beta chain was defined by its CDR3 amino acid sequence together with its V-gene family, and reads without a unique V-gene family were excluded. To address suspected cross-contamination and a sequencing artifact, a later analysis removed 592 highly shared, low-generation-probability nucleotide sequences. In a later analysis, a clonal expansion index for each public chain was calculated from normalized within-repertoire ranks of inferred template counts. A later analysis computed generation probabilities with a VDJ recombination model fitted to out-of-frame rearrangements, and checked the results against IGoR. In a later analysis, hypergeometric tests were used to score TCR-TCR, TCR-HLA and TCR-CMV co-occurrence, with a repertoire-size bias correction applied to TCR pairs. To estimate false discovery rates, a later analysis permuted the HLA or CMV assignments 20 times. In a later analysis, co-occurring TCRs were grouped using DBSCAN, and TCRdist sequence similarity was added for clustering within HLA-allele-positive subsets. Repertoires with fewer than 30,000 or more than 120,000 public chains, plus five repertoires with anomalous nucleotide sharing, were excluded from co-occurrence clustering. Here the immuneACCESS table is served through TCRdb, limited to in-frame sequences with V and J called. Missing clones are a known gap in these copies; in checked studies unresolved V genes cover under half, and the rest lacks a known reason. That table gives V, J and clone size, and the DNA gave D and trimming. The sample table shows under 200,000 clones, and over 80% are seen once. The ten most abundant clones make up 2% to 2.5% of the sample.

Broader findings and caveats from the paper: A further reported finding was that TCR beta sequences accurately predicted the HLA-A and HLA-B alleles for most subjects in the first cohort. A later analysis reported that several top co-occurrence clusters appeared linked to parvovirus B19, influenza, CMV and Epstein-Barr virus. In a later analysis, most CMV-associated TCR beta chains were found to appear HLA-restricted, with HLA associations seemingly driven largely by CMV exposure. A cluster of highly shared sequence variants was judged likely to represent a technical artifact of the sequencing pipeline. At a false discovery rate of 0.05, a later analysis linked roughly 17,000 TCR beta sequences to specific HLA alleles. Some IMGT-functional V segments, including TRBV6-2 and TRBV6-3, could not be told apart with the 87-base-pair reads, so those segments were excluded. In a later genetic analysis, fewer N-insertions in productive TCRs were reported among donors in an Asian-associated ancestry cluster than the roughly 700-donor mean. In the study, around 150 TCR beta chains were listed as associated with cytomegalovirus. The presence/absence analyses assumed that sequencing depth was roughly uniform across donors, and that assumption may not be true. It was suggested by the authors that the approach could potentially be generalized to other disease states and immunological phenotypes. In a later analysis, the rate of TCR association differed among HLA loci, with DRB1 alleles having the most associated TCRs and HLA-C alleles having the fewest. This cohort had only TCR beta chains sequenced, and the lack of alpha or paired-chain data limited which features could be detected. In a later analysis, HLA-associated TCR beta chains showed more clonal expansion and lower generation probabilities than non-associated chains that were equally common. Immune exposure information for the cohort was limited to CMV serostatus. HLA typing was unavailable for some donors at each locus, so association tests used only the typed subset. Assigning TCR associations to individual alleles was difficult when HLA alleles, especially DR and DQ, strongly co-occurred. Correlated functional status among segregating V segments might reflect linkage disequilibrium, but an unknown experimental factor could not be ruled out. Most TCR sequences were seen in very few donors, while some public TCRs were found in many individuals. Broadly in line with IMGT annotations, most TCR beta V segments showed up in productive rearrangements about 87% or about 30% of the time in an earlier analysis of approximately 600 of the donors. In vitro tests confirmed that a few of the cytomegalovirus-associated TCR beta chains recognize cytomegalovirus antigens. Because counts were too low, seventeen rarely observed V segments, including chromosome 9 orphons, were excluded from the earlier analysis of some 590 of the donors. An association between a missense DCLRE1C variant and V-gene and J-gene trimming of TCR beta chains was found in a later genetic analysis and replicated in an independent cohort. In both the original and validation cohorts, the classifier was reported to diagnose cytomegalovirus status with high specificity and sensitivity.

With respect to this clone: Its antigen has not been determined. Per-nucleotide qualities are absent, and no much larger clonotype sits a single base away.

V and J are truncated by 4 bases and 3 bases respectively, leaving an intervening sequence of 17 bases. As encoded in the germline V gene (reference sequence), CDR1 is SGHKS while CDR2 is YYEKEE. Counted from cysteine to phenylalanine, this CDR3 has 15 amino acids. CDR3 DNA is the only sequence kept; it has 45 bases, read in frame from the first base. The cohort was made up of approximately 670 healthy bone marrow donors. All cohort members were sampled while nominally healthy, although unrecorded immune exposures were likely present. The donor tested CMV seronegative, placing the donor among the 352 seronegative members of the cohort. Each donor provided a peripheral blood sample, and peripheral blood mononuclear cells were used for TCR beta sequencing. Genomic DNA was extracted from the blood cell samples with the Qiagen DNeasy Blood Extraction Kit.

The chain couples TRBV5-5 to TRBJ2-7; possibly the D gene is TRBD2, per 5 matching bases. The material sequenced was PBMCs. This receptor was taken from a male donor in good health and CMV-seronegative. The nucleotide sequence reads as follows: TGTGCCAGCAGCCATCGTCCCGGGGAGAACTACGAGCAGTACTTC. This sequence encodes CASSHRPGENYEQYF.